This T cell receptor (beta chain) stems from a study of cytomegalovirus exposure and HLA in healthy donors. Looking at the study overall: An early release of data contained about 85 million unique TCRs, which came from HLA-typed donors.

In the case of this clone: Its antigen is unidentified.

Overall study findings and caveats: Association with HLA alleles at 0.05 false discovery rate was found for 16,951 TCR beta sequences in a later analysis. Donor immune exposure was known only as CMV serostatus.

This CDR3 contains 18 residues. Looked up from germline, CDR1 is SGHAT and CDR2 is FQNNGV. V lost 7 bases to trimming and J lost 4 bases, with 28 bases between them. Primers: 60 Vbeta forward and 13 Jbeta reverse. The repertoire was sequenced with immunoSEQ multiplex PCR; TCRdb's copy has only in-frame clones and lacks some. The table records around 200,000 clones, roughly 85% of them present only once. The gene calls are TRBV11-2 and TRBJ1-1; weak D call: TRBD1 (6 bases). The TCR was taken from a woman between 50 and 59 years old in good health and CMV-seronegative. The sample was PBMCs. CDR3: CASTPRTPGARKGTEAFF. The CDR3 DNA follows: TGTGCCAGCACCCCTCGGACCCCAGGGGCGAGGAAAGGCACTGAAGCTTTCTTT. The full variable domain, its missing parts supplied by reference TRBV11-2 and TRBJ1-1, is EAGVAQSPRYKIIEKRQSVAFWCNPISGHATLYWYQQILGQGPKLLIQFQNNGVVDDSQLPKDRFSAERLKGVDSTLKIQPAKLEDSAVYLCASTPRTPGARKGTEAFFGQGTRLTVV.